The 23 T cell receptor beta chains given below trace back to one sample, sequenced in a study of shared clonotypes between healthy human individuals. Only in-frame clones appear in the TCRdb table, and some are missing; sequencing was by immunoSEQ multiplex PCR. This table holds about half a million clones, approximately 81% found once. Sequences were obtained from PBMCs. These receptors originate from a woman between 40 and 55 years old in good health. Some clones in this sample may be carry-over from other donors' samples.

The chain uses TRBV2 and TRBJ2-5, with a weak D call TRBD2 (5 bases). CDR1 and CDR2 from the germline V gene are SNHLY and FYNNEI. Trimming took off 8 bases at V and 1 base at J, with 11 bases between the two ends. CDR3 length: 13 residues. The CDR3, as DNA: TGTGCCAGCCGGACTGAGGCCCAAGAGACCCAGTACTTC. The encoded protein is CASRTEAQETQYF. The complete variable domain, with remaining parts taken from reference TRBV2 and TRBJ2-5, reads EPEVTQTPSHQVTQMGQEVILRCVPISNHLYFYWYRQILGQKVEFLVSFYNNEISEKSEIFDDQFSVERPDGSNFTLKIRSTKLEDSAMYFCASRTEAQETQYFGPGTRLLVL.

The chain combines TRBV28 with TRBJ2-7; D is perhaps TRBD1 (7 bases). The ends were cut back, 5 bases at V and 1 base at J, with 18 bases in the middle. CDR1 is MDHEN, CDR2 SYDVKM, per germline. CDR3 length: 16 amino acids. CDR3 in amino acids: CASSGGGQHSSYEQYF. The CDR3 DNA follows: TGTGCCAGCAGTGGAGGGGGACAGCACTCTTCCTACGAGCAGTACTTC.

J is TRBJ2-2 and V is TRBV15; D remains unclear. Trimming removed 6 bases at V and 0 bases at J, with 8 bases between. Germline V gives CDR1 LNHNV, CDR2 YYDKDF (reference sequence). The CDR3 has 14 residues. CDR3: CATSTGSNTGELFF. The CDR3 DNA reads as TGTGCCACCAGTACGGGTTCGAACACCGGGGAGCTGTTTTTT.

V gene TRBV18 combines with J gene TRBJ2-1; D gene unclear. Trimming cost V 3 bases and J 4 bases, with 4 bases left between them. The germline CDR1 and CDR2 sequences are KGHSH and LQKENI. CDR3 length equals 12 residues. CDR3 loop: CASSPQYNEQFF. Here the CDR3 DNA reads TGTGCCAGCTCACCCCAGTACAATGAGCAGTTCTTC.

V and J are TRBV5-6 and TRBJ1-2, with a weak D call TRBD1 (5 bases). V shed 5 bases and J shed 2 bases, with 22 bases lying between them. CDR3 length: 17 amino acids. The germline V gene has CDR1 SGHDT and CDR2 YYEEEE. The CDR3 loop reads CASRPPRKGPINYGYTF. The CDR3 DNA is TGTGCCAGCAGGCCCCCGCGGAAGGGACCGATAAACTATGGCTACACCTTC.

This chain connects TRBV28 to TRBJ1-1; maybe TRBD1 (6 bases). V was cut by 6 bases and J by 5 bases, with 13 bases left in between. CDR3 size: 13 residues. Germline V gene data show CDR1 as MDHEN and CDR2 as SYDVKM. The CDR3 spells CASRITGLTEAFF. Here the CDR3 DNA reads TGTGCCAGCAGAATAACAGGGTTAACTGAAGCTTTCTTT.

The chain carries TRBV4-2 and TRBJ2-1; D call uncertain. The V gene lost 2 bases and the J gene lost 1 base, with 12 bases spanning the gap. Germline V gene data show CDR1 as LGHNA and CDR2 as YNFKEQ. This CDR3 is 16 amino acids long. The chain's CDR3 is CASSQLGLVSYNEQFF. CDR3 coding DNA: TGTGCCAGCAGCCAACTGGGCCTAGTTTCCTACAATGAGCAGTTCTTC.

About this clone: A far larger clone is one base from this, pointing to a likely read error. Distinct nucleotide sequences in the sample also encode this CDR3. CDR3 nucleotide sequence: TGTGCCAGTAGCCCGGTCGGTCCGAGCTCTGGGGCCAACGTCCTGACTTTC. This encodes CASSPVGPSSGANVLTF. The chain links TRBV9 to TRBJ2-6; D is ambiguous. The ends were cut back, 8 bases at V and 0 bases at J, with 18 bases in the middle. This CDR3 spans 17 amino acids. Germline CDR1 and CDR2: SGDLS and YYNGEE.

Remarks on this clone: It is likely a read error: a sequence one base away is far more abundant. V is TRBV5-1 and J is TRBJ2-7; TRBD1 aligns across 9 bases. V trimming: 4 bases; J trimming: 5 bases; junction bases outside the gene matches: 10. This CDR3 has 15 residues. CDR1 is SGHRS, CDR2 YFSETQ, per germline. CDR3: CASSGGTGQVHEQYF. In nucleotides, the CDR3 is TGCGCCAGCAGCGGGGGGACAGGGCAGGTCCACGAGCAGTACTTC.

In this sample, this clone turned up a few times. This sequence is one base from a far larger clone and is likely a read error. The CDR3 loop is CAHVGGFGNTIYF. In DNA, the CDR3 is TGTGCCCATGTGGGGGGATTTGGAAACACCATATATTTT. The chain links TRBV30 to TRBJ1-3; tentatively, D is TRBD1 (5 bases). V was pared by 8 bases and J by 3 bases, with 14 bases between. The CDR3 loop spans 13 amino acids. The germline V gene encodes CDR1 GTSNPN and CDR2 SVGIG (reference sequence).

The genes are TRBV6-1 and TRBJ2-7, with unresolved D. Trimming pared 6 bases from V and 7 bases from J, leaving 13 bases between. Germline lookup yields CDR1 MNHNS and CDR2 SASEGT. This CDR3 comprises 12 residues. CDR3 coding DNA: TGTGCCAGCAGAAAGACCCTTGGGGAGCAGTACTTC. Its translation: CASRKTLGEQYF.

The gene calls are TRBV19 and TRBJ1-2; 8 bases agree with TRBD1. CDR3 length: 16 residues. CDR1 and CDR2 (germline): LNHDA, SQIVND (reference sequence). V gave up 9 bases and J gave up 8 bases; unmatched junction bases: 20. The CDR3, as DNA: TGTGCCAGCATACCGAGACAGGGGATCGATCTGGACGGCTACACCTTC. Translated: CASIPRQGIDLDGYTF.

This chain links TRBV27 with TRBJ2-2, with 14 nucleotides matching TRBD2. Trimming cost V 5 bases and J 6 bases; bases outside gene matches: 2. There are 15 residues in the CDR3. Germline CDR1 is MNHEY and CDR2 is SMNVEV (reference sequence). CDR3 sequence reads: CASSRLAGGSGELFF. CDR3 in DNA: TGTGCCAGCAGTAGACTAGCGGGAGGGTCCGGGGAGCTGTTTTTT.

This sequence joins TRBV4-3 and TRBJ1-1, with D perhaps TRBD1 (5 bases). The CDR3 length is 19 residues. CDR1 and CDR2 (germline): LGHNA, YSLEER. Trimming removed 2 bases from V and 4 bases from J, with 26 bases in between. The CDR3 spells CASSQYLIGQVRTSTEAFF. The CDR3, as DNA: TGCGCCAGCAGCCAATATCTAATCGGACAAGTGAGGACTAGCACTGAAGCTTTCTTT.

The chain carries TRBV2 and TRBJ2-2; D is unresolved. Trimming pared 3 bases from V and 0 bases from J, leaving 8 bases between. The CDR3 has 15 amino acids. Germline CDR1 SNHLY, CDR2 FYNNEI. CDR3 nucleotides: TGTGCCAGCAGTGACCAGCCGACGAACACCGGGGAGCTGTTTTTT. It codes for CASSDQPTNTGELFF.

The rearrangement joins TRBV28 to TRBJ1-6, with 8 bases matching TRBD1. The length of the CDR3 is 18 residues. The germline V gene has CDR1 MDHEN and CDR2 SYDVKM. Unmatched junction bases numbered 8, after V lost 4 bases and J lost 0 bases. CDR3 residues: CASSSPRTGISYNSPLHF. The CDR3 coding sequence is TGTGCCAGCAGTTCCCCACGGACAGGGATCTCCTATAATTCACCCCTCCACTTT. The full variable domain, in which reference TRBV28 and TRBJ1-6 provide the parts outside the CDR3, is DVKVTQSSRYLVKRTGEKVFLECVQDMDHENMFWYRQDPGLGLRLIYFSYDVKMKEKGDIPEGYSVSREKKERFSLILESASTNQTSMYLCASSSPRTGISYNSPLHFGNGTRLTVT.

This chain connects TRBV7-8 to TRBJ1-1; 8 bases agree with TRBD1. This CDR3 has 16 residues. Germline V lookup: CDR1 SGHVS, CDR2 FQNEAQ. With V trimmed by 4 bases and J by 1 base, 8 bases remained unmatched. The CDR3 region has the DNA TGTGCCAGCAGCTCACAAAGGACAGGGCAGAACACTGAAGCTTTCTTT. Translating gives CASSSQRTGQNTEAFF.

The chain links TRBV5-1 to TRBJ2-1; no clear D. The V gene's germline CDR1 is SGHRS and CDR2 YFSETQ. The V end was cut by 0 bases, the J end by 6 bases, with 13 bases between. The CDR3 totals 15 residues. CDR3 region: CASSLAPEKLNEQFF. CDR3 bases: TGCGCCAGCAGCTTGGCCCCTGAGAAGCTCAATGAGCAGTTCTTC.

V and J are TRBV6-6 and TRBJ1-1; no definite D call. Germline CDR1 reads MNHNY; CDR2 reads SVGAGI (reference sequence). The CDR3 has 15 residues. Trimming removed 4 bases at V and 1 base at J, with 13 bases between. The DNA for the CDR3 is TGTGCCAGCAGTTCTTACTCGGGAACGAACACTGAAGCTTTCTTT. This sequence encodes CASSSYSGTNTEAFF.

About this clone: This sequence is one base from a far larger clone and is likely a read error. Other DNA variants within this sample encode the same CDR3. The genes are TRBV6-1 and TRBJ2-5, with TRBD1 identical over 10 bases. CDR3 length: 16 residues. Per germline, CDR1 MNHNS and CDR2 SASEGT. V gave up 3 bases and J gave up 5 bases; unmatched junction bases: 9. CDR3 amino acids: CASSEAGGQGYETQYF. The CDR3 bases are TGTGCCAGCAGTGAGGCGGGGGGACAGGGGTATGAGACCCAGTACTTC.

This clone has ten or more counts. The rearrangement links TRBV28 to TRBJ1-1, with D tentatively TRBD1 (5 bases). CDR1 MDHEN and CDR2 SYDVKM come from the germline V gene. The CDR3 is made up of 13 amino acids. The V and J ends lost 7 bases and 7 bases respectively, with 16 bases between them. This chain's CDR3 is CASKTGAANEAFF. The DNA for the CDR3 is TGTGCCAGCAAGACCGGGGCCGCGAATGAAGCTTTCTTT.

This clone was found once. The V call is TRBV18, the J call TRBJ2-1; a possible D gene is TRBD2 (5 bases). V was trimmed by 2 bases and J by 8 bases, leaving 10 bases between them. Germline V gene lookup returns CDR1 KGHSH and CDR2 LQKENI. This CDR3 has 13 amino acids. CDR3 sequence (DNA): TGTGCCAGCTCACCAACGAGGGATCATGAGCAGTTCTTC. As protein: CASSPTRDHEQFF.

The gene calls are TRBV30 and TRBJ2-3, with 9 bases aligning to TRBD2. Trimming removed 2 bases from V and 2 bases from J; junction bases left unmatched: 8. Germline CDR1 and CDR2: GTSNPN and SVGIG (reference sequence). The CDR3 extends over 16 amino acids. The CDR3 spells CAWSRGLAQNTDTQYF. The CDR3 DNA reads TGTGCCTGGAGTAGGGGACTAGCACAGAACACAGATACGCAGTATTTT.